This TCR beta chain was sequenced during a study of cytomegalovirus exposure and HLA in healthy donors. Study results and limitations: The classifier, whose performance was assessed in both the original and validation cohorts, reportedly diagnosed cytomegalovirus status with high specificity and sensitivity. In terms of immune exposure information, only CMV serostatus was available. By HLA locus, TCR association rates varied in a later analysis, with DRB1 showing the most and HLA-C the fewest.

Worth noting for this clone: Antigen unknown.

The PCR was carried out with 60 Vbeta primers and 13 Jbeta primers. This table comes from immunoSEQ multiplex PCR, and its TCRdb copy is limited to in-frame clones, with some not included. The sample has about 120,000 clones; about 80% are singletons. In nominal health when sampled, donors likely had unrecorded immune exposures nonetheless. The junction had 7 bases not matched to a gene; V was cut back by 6 bases and J by 9 bases. Germline-derived CDR1 and CDR2 are MDHEN and SYDVKM. The CDR3 is 14 amino acids. This TCR was recovered from a man aged 60 to 75 in good health and CMV-seropositive. This chain uses TRBV28 with TRBJ2-1, with TRBD2 matching over 11 bases. Material: PBMCs. The CDR3 DNA reads TGTGCCAGCAGCCCTGCTGGACTAGCGGGTGAGCAGTTCTTC. It codes for CASSPAGLAGEQFF.